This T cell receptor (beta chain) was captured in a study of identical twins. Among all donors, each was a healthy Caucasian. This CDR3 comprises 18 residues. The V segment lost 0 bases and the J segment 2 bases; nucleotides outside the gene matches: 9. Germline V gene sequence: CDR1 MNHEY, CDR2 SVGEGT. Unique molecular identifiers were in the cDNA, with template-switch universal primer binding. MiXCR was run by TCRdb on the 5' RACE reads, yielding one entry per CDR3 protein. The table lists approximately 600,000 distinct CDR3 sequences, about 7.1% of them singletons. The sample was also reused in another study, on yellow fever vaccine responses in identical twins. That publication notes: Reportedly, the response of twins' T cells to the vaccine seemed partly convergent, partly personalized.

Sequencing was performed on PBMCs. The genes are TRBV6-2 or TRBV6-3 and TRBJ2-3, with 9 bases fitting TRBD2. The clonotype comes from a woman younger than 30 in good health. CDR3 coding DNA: TGTGCCAGCAGTTACTCAACCAGCGGGAGGCCGGACACAGATACGCAGTATTTT. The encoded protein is CASSYSTSGRPDTDTQYF.